Listed below are T cell receptor beta chains from one sample, sequenced in a study of blood T cell repertoires in COVID-19. The assay was immunoSEQ multiplex PCR, and TCRdb's table has in-frame clones only and misses some. There are over 250,000 clones in the sample; 75% to 90% occur only once, and less than 2.5% lies in the top ten. Sequencing was performed on peripheral blood. The receptors come from a man between 45 and 60 years old with acute or convalescent COVID-19. Each CDR3 is given without its conserved first and last residue. Each record gives: V gene, CDR3 protein.

>TRBV5-6
ASSLLGRTNYGYT
>TRBV7-9
ASSSPGTPSYEQY
>TRBV7-9
ASSLMDSTEQY
>TRBV3-1/TRBV3-2
ASSQEGGAKAN
>TRBV19
ASSMGSVGGEQF
>TRBV18
ASRGQMNTEAF
>TRBV18
ASSGDSRGIWNSPLH
>TRBV7-8
ASSSSDRGQPQH
>TRBV6-1
ASSEAWGQGRYGYT
>TRBV5-6
ASSLGHRLLGEQY
>TRBV2
ASKQYGVNTGELF
>TRBV18
ASSPLDPGHASRGYT
>TRBV5-4
ASSFIFEQNYGYT
>TRBV7-9
ASSTPPGQGFTGELF
>TRBV27
ASSFGWNTEAF
>TRBV5-1
ASSLAQGRSEQF
>TRBV19
ASSPGTGIEAF
>TRBV11-3
ASSLDGAGGLETQY
>TRBV14
ASSQGTGDFYEQY
>TRBV3-1/TRBV3-2
ASSQDGTVEKLF
>TRBV6-5
ASSPSTGSSYEQY
>TRBV10-1
ASRASLFGTEAF
>TRBV5-6
ASSPGQVTGNQPQH
>TRBV7-9
ASSRRGSYGYT
>TRBV7-9
ASSLGGPGTGELF
>TRBV9
ASSVDGQGGYGYT
>TRBV28
ASSPPGGGGGYT
>TRBV4-1
ASSLKEGRASYEQY
>TRBV3-1/TRBV3-2
ASSQVPGGNSNSPLH
>TRBV5-1
ASSLAGAGQETQY
>TRBV4-1
ASSQDWRQPQH
>TRBV6-4
ASSDSVTGKSGNTIY
>TRBV2
ASSEGGSSYEQY
>TRBV25-1
ASSEQGARGYT
>TRBV4-1
ASSQDKERASQETQY